The 17 T cell receptor beta chains presented below share a single source sample, sequenced in a study of blood T cell repertoires in COVID-19. Using immunoSEQ multiplex PCR, the repertoire was profiled, and TCRdb retains in-frame clones only, with some absent. The sample has more than 250,000 clones, around 90% seen once. The sequencing sample was made of peripheral blood. Receptors originate from a woman in her forties or fifties with COVID-19, enrolled during active disease.

The V gene is TRBV7-2, the J gene TRBJ1-5; 7 nucleotides match TRBD1. Germline loops: CDR1 SGHTA, CDR2 FQGNSA. The CDR3 is made up of 13 amino acids. V dropped 5 bases and J dropped 9; count of bases not matched to a gene: 7. The chain's CDR3 is CASSNRGSWPQHF. In DNA form, the CDR3 reads TGTGCCAGCAGCAACAGGGGCTCTTGGCCCCAGCATTTT.

The chain joins TRBV30 to TRBJ1-1, with unresolved D. The CDR3 is 13 residues long. CDR1 and CDR2 (germline): GTSNPN, SVGIG (reference sequence). Trimming took off 0 bases at V and 2 bases at J, with 7 bases between the two ends. The CDR3 nucleotides read TGTGCCTGGAGTGTACAGAGAAACACTGAAGCTTTCTTT. This sequence encodes CAWSVQRNTEAFF.

The J gene is TRBJ1-2, the V gene TRBV19, with 9 bases matching TRBD1. The CDR3 consists of 16 residues. Trimming took 6 bases from V and 3 from J; bases not matched to a gene: 11. Germline V CDR1 and CDR2: LNHDA, SQIVND (reference sequence). CDR3 in DNA: TGTGCCAGTAGGGGACAGGGTTTTAGGTTTGACTATGGCTACACCTTC. As protein: CASRGQGFRFDYGYTF.

The chain carries TRBV7-9 and TRBJ1-3, with D possibly being TRBD1 (5 bases). Germline lookup yields CDR1 SEHNR and CDR2 FQNEAQ (reference sequence). The CDR3 consists of 15 residues. With 0 bases removed from V and 3 bases from J, the gap between germline ends came to 9 bases. The CDR3 protein is CASSLARVFGNTIYF. The CDR3 DNA reads as TGTGCCAGCAGCTTAGCCAGGGTATTTGGAAACACCATATATTTT.

The V gene is TRBV7-9, the J gene TRBJ2-2; no clear D. Germline CDR1 SEHNR, CDR2 FQNEAQ (reference sequence). Trimming shortened V by 4 bases and J by 4 bases, and 10 bases separated the two germline ends. The CDR3 has 14 amino acids. CDR3 sequence (DNA): TGTGCCAGCAGCTCTCCGAGATTCACCGGGGAGCTGTTTTTT. Protein product: CASSSPRFTGELFF.

The rearrangement joins TRBV7-9 to TRBJ2-1; TRBD2 agrees at 9 bases. Germline CDR1 is SEHNR and CDR2 is FQNEAQ (reference sequence). V was pared by 3 bases and J by 8 bases, with 8 bases of the junction left unmatched. The length of the CDR3 is 15 residues. The CDR3 nucleotides read TGTGCCAGCAGCTTTCGGGCGGGAGGGACGGATGAGCAGTTCTTC. Residues: CASSFRAGGTDEQFF.

For this clone: Within the sample, other DNA sequences also encode this same CDR3. This rearrangement joins TRBV9 to TRBJ1-5; a weak D match, TRBD1 (6 bases). Trimming took off 2 bases at V and 0 bases at J, with 9 bases between the two ends. The CDR3 runs 15 residues. Germline values: CDR1 SGDLS, CDR2 YYNGEE. The CDR3 nucleotides read TGTGCCAGCAGCGTCGCAGGGGATAGCAATCAGCCCCAGCATTTT. Translating gives CASSVAGDSNQPQHF. Looking up the rest from reference TRBV9 and TRBJ1-5 gives the full variable domain: DSGVTQTPKHLITATGQRVTLRCSPRSGDLSVYWYQQSLDQGLQFLIQYYNGEERAKGNILERFSAQQFPDLHSELNLSSLELGDSALYFCASSVAGDSNQPQHFGDGTRLSIL.

The rearrangement links TRBV4-1 to TRBJ1-3; D gene ambiguous. Germline V gene lookup returns CDR1 MGHRA and CDR2 YSYEKL. Trimming removed 4 bases from V and 1 base from J, with 17 bases in between. The CDR3 is 17 amino acids. The CDR3 sequence: CASSRPGRVRSGNTIYF. CDR3 sequence (DNA): TGCGCCAGCAGCCGCCCGGGGAGGGTACGATCTGGAAACACCATATATTTT.

The chain couples TRBV5-1 to TRBJ2-1; possibly TRBD2 for D (6 bases). The germline V and J ends were trimmed by 0 bases and 2 bases, with 18 bases remaining between them. CDR3 size: 18 residues. The germline V gene has CDR1 SGHRS and CDR2 YFSETQ. The CDR3 is CASSLAWGGKSPYNEQFF. DNA for the CDR3: TGCGCCAGCAGCTTGGCTTGGGGCGGGAAAAGCCCCTACAATGAGCAGTTCTTC.

This sequence joins TRBV19 and TRBJ2-2; perhaps TRBD2 as D (5 bases). Germline CDR1 reads LNHDA; CDR2 reads SQIVND (reference sequence). V was shortened by 1 base and J by 3 bases, with 15 bases between the two germline ends. The CDR3 consists of 17 residues. The CDR3 coding sequence is TGTGCCAGTAGTATAGGGGCCCGGGGATGGCACACCGGGGAGCTGTTTTTT. Protein sequence: CASSIGARGWHTGELFF.

The genes are TRBV6-2 or TRBV6-3 and TRBJ2-1; 8 bases match TRBD1. Trimming took 6 bases from V and 1 from J; bases not matched to a gene: 5. The CDR3 spans 15 residues. Germline V gene lookup returns CDR1 MNHEY and CDR2 SVGEGT. This chain's CDR3 is CASSSGGRSYNEQFF. For the CDR3, the DNA is TGTGCCAGCAGCTCAGGGGGCCGTTCCTACAATGAGCAGTTCTTC.

The chain links TRBV27 to TRBJ2-1, with TRBD2 as a possible D gene (6 bases). V lost 7 bases and J lost 2, with 9 bases in between. The CDR3 contains 13 residues. Germline V gives CDR1 MNHEY, CDR2 SMNVEV (reference sequence). CDR3 coding DNA: TGTGCCAGCAAGGAGGGACCCTACAATGAGCAGTTCTTC. This gives the protein CASKEGPYNEQFF.

The V and J genes are TRBV15 and TRBJ2-5; the match to TRBD1 covers 10 bases. J lost 9 bases, V lost 4 bases, and 17 bases had no gene match. The CDR3 has 17 amino acids. Germline V CDR1 and CDR2: LNHNV, YYDKDF (reference sequence). CDR3 region: CATSTDLKTGGKMAQYF. CDR3 DNA sequence: TGTGCCACCAGCACCGACCTCAAGACAGGGGGCAAGATGGCCCAGTACTTC.

CDR3 loop: CASSLGAGLREQFF. CDR3 DNA sequence: TGTGCCAGCTCACTAGGGGCTGGGCTACGTGAGCAGTTCTTC. This rearrangement joins TRBV18 to TRBJ2-1; a weak D match, TRBD1 (5 bases). The CDR3 has 14 amino acids. Trimming shortened V by 4 bases and J by 9 bases, and 16 bases separated the two germline ends. Germline values: CDR1 KGHSH, CDR2 LQKENI.

This chain connects TRBV7-2 to TRBJ1-1, with 7 bases lining up with TRBD1. From germline, CDR1 is SGHTA and CDR2 FQGNSA. With V trimmed by 6 bases and J by 2 bases, 6 bases remained unmatched. CDR3 length: 14 amino acids. CDR3 protein: CASSRQGINTEAFF. The CDR3 DNA sequence: TGTGCCAGCAGTAGACAGGGAATAAACACTGAAGCTTTCTTT.

The chain is built from TRBV11-3 and TRBJ1-2; 7 bases agree with TRBD1. From germline, CDR1 is SGHNT and CDR2 YENEEA. With V trimmed by 5 bases and J by 7 bases, 10 bases remained unmatched. The CDR3 contains 14 residues. The CDR3: CASSHPTGKGGYTF. Here the CDR3 DNA reads TGTGCCAGCAGCCACCCGACAGGGAAGGGTGGCTACACCTTC.

The chain employs TRBV5-6 and TRBJ2-7; D is perhaps TRBD1 (6 bases). Germline V gene data show CDR1 as SGHDT and CDR2 as YYEEEE. V shed 5 bases and J shed 2 bases, with 11 bases lying between them. There are 13 residues in the CDR3. The CDR3 bases are TGTGCCAGCAGTAGGACAGCTCCCTACGAGCAGTACTTC. It encodes CASSRTAPYEQYF.